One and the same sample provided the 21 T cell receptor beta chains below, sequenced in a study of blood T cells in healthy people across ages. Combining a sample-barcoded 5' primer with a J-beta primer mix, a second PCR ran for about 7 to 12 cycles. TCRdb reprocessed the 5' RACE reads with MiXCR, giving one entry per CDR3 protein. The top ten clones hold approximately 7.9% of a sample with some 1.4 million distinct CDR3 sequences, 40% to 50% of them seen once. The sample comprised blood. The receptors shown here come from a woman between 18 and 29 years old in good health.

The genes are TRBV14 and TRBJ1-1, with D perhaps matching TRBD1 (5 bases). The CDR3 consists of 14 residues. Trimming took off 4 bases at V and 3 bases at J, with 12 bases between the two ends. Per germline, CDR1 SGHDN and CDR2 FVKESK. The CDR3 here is CASSRYGGDTEAFF. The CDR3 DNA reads TGTGCCAGCAGCCGGTACGGGGGAGACACTGAAGCTTTCTTT.

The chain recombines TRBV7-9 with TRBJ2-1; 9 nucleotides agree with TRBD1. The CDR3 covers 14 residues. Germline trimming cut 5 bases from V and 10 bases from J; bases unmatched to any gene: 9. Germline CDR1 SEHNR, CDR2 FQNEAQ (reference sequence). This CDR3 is CASSARDREGEQFF. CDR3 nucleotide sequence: TGTGCCAGCAGCGCCCGGGACAGGGAGGGAGAGCAGTTCTTC.

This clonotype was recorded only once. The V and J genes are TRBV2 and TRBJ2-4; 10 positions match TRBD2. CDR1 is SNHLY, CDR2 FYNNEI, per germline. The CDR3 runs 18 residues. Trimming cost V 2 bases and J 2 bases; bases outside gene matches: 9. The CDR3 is CASSERASGSNTKNIQYF. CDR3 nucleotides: TGTGCCAGCAGTGAACGGGCTAGCGGGAGCAACACCAAAAACATTCAGTACTTC.

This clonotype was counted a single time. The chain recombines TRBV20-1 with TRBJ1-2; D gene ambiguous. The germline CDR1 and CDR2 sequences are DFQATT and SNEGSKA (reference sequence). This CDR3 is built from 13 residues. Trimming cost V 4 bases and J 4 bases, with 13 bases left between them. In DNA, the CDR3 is TGCAGTGCTACCGCAGGAGAGTCCTATGGCTACACCTTC. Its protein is CSATAGESYGYTF.

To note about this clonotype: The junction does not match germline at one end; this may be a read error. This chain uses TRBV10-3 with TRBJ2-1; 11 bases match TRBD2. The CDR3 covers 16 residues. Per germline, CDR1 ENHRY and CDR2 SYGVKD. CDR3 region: CAVSEGGLAVYNEQFF. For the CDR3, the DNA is TGTGCCGTCAGTGAGGGGGGACTAGCGGTATACAATGAGCAGTTCTTC.

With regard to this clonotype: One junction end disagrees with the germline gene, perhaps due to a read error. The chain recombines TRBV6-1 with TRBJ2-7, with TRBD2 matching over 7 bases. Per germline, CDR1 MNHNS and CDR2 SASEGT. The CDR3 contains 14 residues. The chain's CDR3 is CASSPGLPDYEQSF. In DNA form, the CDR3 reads TGTGCCAGCAGTCCGGGACTACCCGACTACGAGCAGTCCTTC.

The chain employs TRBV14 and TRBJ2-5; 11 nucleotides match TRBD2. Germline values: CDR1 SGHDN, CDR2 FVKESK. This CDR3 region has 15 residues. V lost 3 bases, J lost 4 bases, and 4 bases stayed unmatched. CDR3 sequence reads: CASSHLTSGGETQYF. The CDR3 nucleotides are TGTGCCAGCAGCCATCTCACTAGCGGGGGAGAGACCCAGTACTTC.

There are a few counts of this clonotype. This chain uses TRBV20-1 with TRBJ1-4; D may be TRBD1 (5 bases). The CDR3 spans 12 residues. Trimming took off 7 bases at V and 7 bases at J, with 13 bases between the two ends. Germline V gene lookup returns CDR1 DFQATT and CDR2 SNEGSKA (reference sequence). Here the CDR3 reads CSVGGGSEKLFF. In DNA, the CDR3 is TGCAGTGTAGGTGGGGGTAGTGAAAAACTGTTTTTT.

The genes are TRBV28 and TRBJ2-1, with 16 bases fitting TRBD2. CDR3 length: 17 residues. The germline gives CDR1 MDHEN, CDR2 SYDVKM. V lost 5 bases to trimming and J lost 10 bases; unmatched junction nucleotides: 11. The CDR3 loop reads CASSKGTSGRASGEQFF. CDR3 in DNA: TGTGCCAGCAGTAAGGGGACTAGCGGGAGGGCTTCAGGAGAGCAGTTCTTC.

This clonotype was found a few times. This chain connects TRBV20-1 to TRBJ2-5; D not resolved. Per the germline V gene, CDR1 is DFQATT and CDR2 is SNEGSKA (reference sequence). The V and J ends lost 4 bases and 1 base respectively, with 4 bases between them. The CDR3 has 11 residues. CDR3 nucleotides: TGCAGTGCTATCCCCCAAGAGACCCAGTACTTC. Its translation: CSAIPQETQYF.

As DNA, the CDR3 is TGTGCCATCAGTGAGGGGCAGGGAAATGAAAAACTGTTTTTT. Its protein is CAISEGQGNEKLFF. The chain employs TRBV10-3 and TRBJ1-4; possibly TRBD1 for D (5 bases). The CDR3 runs to 14 residues. In germline, CDR1 is ENHRY, CDR2 SYGVKD. The V end lost 2 bases, the J end lost 5 bases, and 9 bases lay between the germline ends.

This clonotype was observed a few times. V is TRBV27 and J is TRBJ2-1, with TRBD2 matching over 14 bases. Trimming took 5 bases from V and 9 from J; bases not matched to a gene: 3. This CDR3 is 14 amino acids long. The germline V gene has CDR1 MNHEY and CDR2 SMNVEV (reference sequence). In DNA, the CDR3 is TGTGCCAGCAGTGGGACTAGCGGGAGTCCTGAGCAGTTCTTC. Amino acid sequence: CASSGTSGSPEQFF.

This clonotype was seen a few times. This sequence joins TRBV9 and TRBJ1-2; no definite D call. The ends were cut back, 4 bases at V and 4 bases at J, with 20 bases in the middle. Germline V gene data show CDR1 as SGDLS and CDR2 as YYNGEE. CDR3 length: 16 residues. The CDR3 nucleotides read TGTGCCAGCAGCACCAAACTGGACGTTTCCTCCTATGGCTACACCTTC. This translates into CASSTKLDVSSYGYTF.

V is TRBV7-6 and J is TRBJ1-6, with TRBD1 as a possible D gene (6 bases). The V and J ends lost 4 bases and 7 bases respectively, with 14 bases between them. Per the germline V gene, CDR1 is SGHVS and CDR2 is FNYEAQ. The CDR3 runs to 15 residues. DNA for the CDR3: TGTGCCAGCAGCTCAGAACAGGGACCGAATTCACCCCTCCACTTT. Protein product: CASSSEQGPNSPLHF.

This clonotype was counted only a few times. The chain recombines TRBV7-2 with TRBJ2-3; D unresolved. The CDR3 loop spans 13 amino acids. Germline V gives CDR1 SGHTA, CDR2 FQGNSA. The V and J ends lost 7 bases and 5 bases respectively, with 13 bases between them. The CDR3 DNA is TGTGCCAGCACCGTTACGCTAGGAGATACGCAGTATTTT. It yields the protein CASTVTLGDTQYF.

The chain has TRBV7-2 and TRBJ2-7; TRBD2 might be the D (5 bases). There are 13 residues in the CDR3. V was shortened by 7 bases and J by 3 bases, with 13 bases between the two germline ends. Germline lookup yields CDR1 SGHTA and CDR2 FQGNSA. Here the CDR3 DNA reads TGTGCCAGCACCGACGGGGATTACTACGAGCAGTACTTC. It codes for CASTDGDYYEQYF. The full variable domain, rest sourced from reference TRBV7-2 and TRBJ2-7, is GAGVSQSPSNKVTEKGKDVELRCDPISGHTALYWYRQSLGQGLEFLIYFQGNSAPDKSGLPSDRFSAERTGGSVSTLTIQRTQQEDSAVYLCASTDGDYYEQYFGPGTRLTVT.

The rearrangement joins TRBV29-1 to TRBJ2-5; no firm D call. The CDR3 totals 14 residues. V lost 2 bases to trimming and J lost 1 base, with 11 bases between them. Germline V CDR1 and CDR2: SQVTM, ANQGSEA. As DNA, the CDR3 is TGCAGCGTTGAAATCTTAGGTCGCCAAGAGACCCAGTACTTC. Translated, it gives CSVEILGRQETQYF.

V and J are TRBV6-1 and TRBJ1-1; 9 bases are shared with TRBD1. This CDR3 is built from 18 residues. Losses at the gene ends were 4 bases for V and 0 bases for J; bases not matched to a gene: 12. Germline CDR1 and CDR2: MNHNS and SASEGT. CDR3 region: CASSAPLGQGPLNTEAFF. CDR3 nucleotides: TGTGCCAGCAGTGCACCCCTAGGACAGGGGCCGTTGAACACTGAAGCTTTCTTT.

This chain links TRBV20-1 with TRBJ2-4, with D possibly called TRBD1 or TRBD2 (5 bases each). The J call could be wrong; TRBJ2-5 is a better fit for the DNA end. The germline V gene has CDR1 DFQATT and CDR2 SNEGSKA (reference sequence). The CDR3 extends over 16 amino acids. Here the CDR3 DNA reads TGCAGTGCTAGAGATCAAGGGACGTATTCTGCGAAGACCCAGTACTTC. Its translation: CSARDQGTYSAKTQYF.

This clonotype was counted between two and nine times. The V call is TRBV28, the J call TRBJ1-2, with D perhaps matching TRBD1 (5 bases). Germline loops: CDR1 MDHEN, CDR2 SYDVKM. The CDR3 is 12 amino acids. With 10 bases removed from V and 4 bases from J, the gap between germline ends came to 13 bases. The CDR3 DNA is TGTGCCATTGGGGGACGGAGCTATGGCTACACCTTC. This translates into CAIGGRSYGYTF.

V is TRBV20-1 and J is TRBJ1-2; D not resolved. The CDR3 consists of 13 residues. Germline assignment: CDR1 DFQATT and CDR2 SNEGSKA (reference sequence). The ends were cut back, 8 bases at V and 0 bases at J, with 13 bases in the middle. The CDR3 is CSTSGSANYGYTF. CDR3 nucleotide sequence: TGCAGTACCTCGGGGTCAGCTAACTATGGCTACACCTTC.